A single sample is the source of the 5 T cell receptor beta chains below, sequenced in a study of OX40 agonist ivuxolimab in advanced cancers. Profiled with immunoSEQ multiplex PCR; TCRdb holds only in-frame clones, not every one. The sample lists some 25,000 clones, 75% to 90% seen once, with approximately 35% in the top ten. The sample was CD4+ or CD8+ T cells sorted from blood, taken in a trial of the OX40 agonist ivuxolimab. The receptors here all came from an adult with an advanced solid tumor such as melanoma, head and neck, liver or kidney cancer.

The chain couples TRBV6-5 to TRBJ2-1, with 9 bases fitting TRBD2. The V gene's germline CDR1 is MNHEY and CDR2 SVGAGI. CDR3 length: 16 residues. V lost 1 base to trimming and J lost 4 bases; unmatched junction nucleotides: 5. Here the CDR3 reads CASSYLRLAGYNEQFF. The CDR3, as DNA: TGTGCCAGCAGTTACTTAAGGCTAGCGGGGTACAATGAGCAGTTCTTC.

This clone was seen just once. V usage is TRBV18 and J usage is TRBJ1-3; 8 bases are shared with TRBD1. Per the germline V gene, CDR1 is KGHSH and CDR2 is LQKENI. The CDR3 has 13 residues. Losses at the gene ends were 4 bases for V and 8 bases for J; bases not matched to a gene: 4. Here the CDR3 DNA reads TGTGCCAGCTCACTGGACAGGGCCGACACCATATATTTT. Residues: CASSLDRADTIYF.

This chain uses TRBV4-2 with TRBJ2-3; unclear D gene. The CDR3 is 14 residues long. Germline loops: CDR1 LGHNA, CDR2 YNFKEQ. Trimming pared 4 bases from V and 3 bases from J, leaving 11 bases between. CDR3 region: CASSPLSVTDTQYF. The DNA for the CDR3 is TGTGCCAGCAGCCCCCTCAGTGTGACAGATACGCAGTATTTT.

On this clone: Distinct nucleotide sequences in the sample also encode this CDR3. This chain joins TRBV7-9 and TRBJ2-1; TRBD2 aligns across 7 bases. V was pared by 0 bases and J by 6 bases, with 5 bases of the junction left unmatched. This CDR3 has 15 residues. The germline CDR1 and CDR2 sequences are SEHNR and FQNEAQ (reference sequence). This CDR3 is CASSLAGGPSNEQFF. CDR3 DNA: TGTGCCAGCAGCTTAGCGGGAGGGCCTAGCAATGAGCAGTTCTTC.

The chain combines TRBV4-1 with TRBJ1-2; TRBD1 matches 8 bases. Germline CDR1 reads MGHRA; CDR2 reads YSYEKL. CDR3 length: 16 amino acids. V was pared by 1 base and J by 0 bases, with 4 bases of the junction left unmatched. The CDR3 DNA sequence: TGCGCCAGCAGCCAAGCGGCAGGGGGCCCTAACTATGGCTACACCTTC. Protein product: CASSQAAGGPNYGYTF.